The 16 T cell receptor beta chains given below trace back to one sample, sequenced in a study of T cell repertoires in cytomegalovirus infection. Via MiXCR, TCRdb re-called the reads, giving one row per CDR3 protein. The table records about 490,000 distinct CDR3 sequences, approximately 15% of them present only once. Sequenced sample: CD8+ T cells from PBMCs. Source of these receptors: a human donor in good health (CMV status not recorded). Some clones in this sample may be carry-over from other donors' samples.

In this sample, this clonotype turned up many times. The chain joins TRBV11-3 to TRBJ2-1; 7 bases fit TRBD2. The CDR3 covers 17 residues. Germline V lookup: CDR1 SGHNT, CDR2 YENEEA. J lost 0 bases, V lost 5 bases, and 10 bases had no gene match. CDR3 in DNA: TGTGCCAGCAGCGAGGATAGCGGGTTGAACTCCTACAATGAGCAGTTCTTC. It is translated as CASSEDSGLNSYNEQFF.

The chain has TRBV28 and TRBJ2-5; D could derive from TRBD1 or TRBD2 (5 bases each). CDR1 is MDHEN and CDR2 is SYDVKM in the germline V gene. Trimming shortened V by 7 bases and J by 5 bases, and 20 bases separated the two germline ends. The CDR3 length is 15 residues. The CDR3 is CASNSWGGYGETQYF. CDR3 bases: TGTGCCAGCAACTCCTGGGGCGGGTACGGGGAGACCCAGTACTTC.

This clonotype turned up a few times. J is TRBJ2-7 and V is TRBV11-2; D not resolved. CDR3 length equals 13 residues. V shed 4 bases and J shed 2 bases, with 9 bases lying between them. Germline assignment: CDR1 SGHAT and CDR2 FQNNGV. The CDR3 DNA sequence: TGTGCCAGCAGCTGGGCCCAGACCTACGAGCAGTACTTC. It yields the protein CASSWAQTYEQYF. The whole variable domain, filled in from reference TRBV11-2 and TRBJ2-7, reads EAGVAQSPRYKIIEKRQSVAFWCNPISGHATLYWYQQILGQGPKLLIQFQNNGVVDDSQLPKDRFSAERLKGVDSTLKIQPAKLEDSAVYLCASSWAQTYEQYFGPGTRLTVT.

This chain uses TRBV6-4 with TRBJ1-1, with 12 nucleotides matching TRBD1. Germline assignment: CDR1 MRHNA and CDR2 SNTAGT. J gave up 6 bases and V 8 bases, and 19 bases lay outside the gene matches. This CDR3 spans 18 amino acids. CDR3 in amino acids: CASPTGDRGRGVRAEAFF. For the CDR3, the DNA is TGTGCCAGCCCGACCGGGGACAGGGGGCGTGGGGTCCGGGCTGAAGCTTTCTTT.

Worth noting for this clonotype: With a much larger clone just one base away, this may be a read error. The genes are TRBV2 and TRBJ1-4; 11 bases match TRBD1. This CDR3 has 14 amino acids. Germline values: CDR1 SNHLY, CDR2 FYNNEI. V was pared by 6 bases and J by 5 bases, with 2 bases of the junction left unmatched. The chain's CDR3 is CASRGTGGNEKLFF. For the CDR3, the DNA is TGTGCCAGCAGGGGGACAGGGGGGAATGAAAAACTGTTTTTT.

This clonotype was counted only a few times. V gene TRBV2 combines with J gene TRBJ2-1; 10 nucleotides agree with TRBD2. This CDR3 comprises 15 residues. The germline gives CDR1 SNHLY, CDR2 FYNNEI. J gave up 7 bases and V 3 bases, and 6 bases lay outside the gene matches. CDR3: CASSDQREGRNEQFF. Written as DNA, the CDR3 is TGTGCCAGCAGTGATCAGCGGGAGGGCCGGAATGAGCAGTTCTTC.

V is TRBV20-1 and J is TRBJ1-4; unclear D gene. V was pared by 5 bases and J by 2 bases, with 12 bases between. Germline V lookup: CDR1 DFQATT, CDR2 SNEGSKA (reference sequence). There are 14 residues in the CDR3. The CDR3 region has the DNA TGCAGTGCTGGTGTTTGGGAGACTAATGAAAAACTGTTTTTT. It specifies CSAGVWETNEKLFF.

The CDR3 is CSAQGDRGLANYGYTF. CDR3 in DNA: TGCAGTGCCCAGGGGGACAGGGGCCTAGCTAACTATGGCTACACCTTC. V usage is TRBV20-1 and J usage is TRBJ1-2, with 10 bases matching TRBD1. The length of the CDR3 is 16 residues. Losses at the gene ends were 6 bases for V and 0 bases for J; bases not matched to a gene: 10. Germline CDR1 reads DFQATT; CDR2 reads SNEGSKA (reference sequence).

The genes are TRBV2 and TRBJ1-6; no firm D call. Per the germline V gene, CDR1 is SNHLY and CDR2 is FYNNEI. V was pared by 6 bases and J by 0 bases, with 21 bases between. The CDR3 extends over 19 amino acids. The CDR3 spells CASSRTVGIESSYNSPLHF. CDR3 bases: TGTGCCAGCAGCCGTACGGTAGGGATCGAAAGCTCCTATAATTCACCCCTCCACTTT. Using reference TRBV2 and TRBJ1-6 for the parts outside the CDR3, the full variable domain is EPEVTQTPSHQVTQMGQEVILRCVPISNHLYFYWYRQILGQKVEFLVSFYNNEISEKSEIFDDQFSVERPDGSNFTLKIRSTKLEDSAMYFCASSRTVGIESSYNSPLHFGNGTRLTVT.

This clonotype showed up just a few times. The rearrangement uses TRBV2 and TRBJ2-2, with D unclear. CDR3 length: 10 amino acids. The V end lost 10 bases, the J end lost 6 bases, and 6 bases lay between the germline ends. The germline V gene encodes CDR1 SNHLY and CDR2 FYNNEI. This CDR3 reads CATKAGELFF. CDR3 nucleotide sequence: TGTGCCACCAAAGCCGGGGAGCTGTTTTTT.

This clonotype appeared many times. The gene calls are TRBV6-1 and TRBJ2-2; no definite D call. Germline CDR1 is MNHNS and CDR2 is SASEGT. The CDR3 runs to 17 residues. The V end was cut by 0 bases, the J end by 2 bases, with 13 bases between. In DNA, the CDR3 is TGTGCCAGCAGTGAAGCCGCAGGCTTAGCCAACACCGGGGAGCTGTTTTTT. It yields the protein CASSEAAGLANTGELFF.

This clonotype showed up just a few times. Mismatch with germline at one junction end may stem from a read error. The J gene is TRBJ2-3, the V gene TRBV12-3 or TRBV12-4; perhaps TRBD2 as D (7 bases). The CDR3 runs 11 residues. The CDR3 sequence: CASSFGGAQSF. CDR3 in DNA: TGTGCCAGCAGTTTTGGGGGGGCACAAAGTTTT.

In its sample, this clonotype was seen a few times. This chain joins TRBV27 and TRBJ1-4; D ambiguous. The length of the CDR3 is 19 residues. V lost 2 bases and J 8 bases, leaving 27 bases between the germline ends. CDR1 is MNHEY and CDR2 is SMNVEV in the germline V gene (reference sequence). The CDR3 protein is CASSLTAPRVYKANEKLFF. The CDR3 DNA is TGTGCCAGCAGTTTAACGGCTCCCCGGGTTTACAAGGCCAACGAAAAACTGTTTTTT.

Only a few counts were recorded for this clonotype. V and J are TRBV24-1 and TRBJ1-5; D is uncertain. Germline V gene sequence: CDR1 KGHDR, CDR2 SFDVKD. The CDR3 is made up of 13 amino acids. The germline V and J ends were trimmed by 7 bases and 4 bases, with 10 bases remaining between them. The DNA of the CDR3 is TGTGCCACCAGCCCAGCGGGGAATCAGCCCCAGCATTTT. This translates into CATSPAGNQPQHF.

This clonotype has at least ten counts. The chain has TRBV7-9 and TRBJ1-2, with D tentatively TRBD1 (6 bases). V was pared by 8 bases and J by 3 bases, with 19 bases between. The CDR3 runs to 15 residues. The germline V gene encodes CDR1 SEHNR and CDR2 FQNEAQ (reference sequence). In DNA, the CDR3 is TGTGCCAGCCTCGACTTTTGGGGGCTCGACTATGGCTACACCTTC. It codes for CASLDFWGLDYGYTF.

The rearrangement links TRBV29-1 to TRBJ2-7; D uncertain. Trimming cost V 7 bases and J 0 bases, with 10 bases left between them. The germline V gene has CDR1 SQVTM and CDR2 ANQGSEA. This CDR3 is built from 12 residues. The CDR3 nucleotides read TGCAGCGCCGTCGGCAACTCCTACGAGCAGTACTTC. Translation: CSAVGNSYEQYF.